This TCR gamma chain was sequenced in a study of Vδ1+ human thymocytes. After alphabeta T cell depletion, CD3+ Vdelta1+ Vdelta2- thymocytes were sorted. RNA was extracted from the cells and then reverse transcribed. Pooled V-gene forward primers with one constant-region reverse primer generated the CDR3 amplicons by multiplex PCR. TCRdb applied CATT to the multiplex PCR reads for clone calling. The table records 25,000 to 35,000 gamma-chain clones, over 15% of them present only once. Broader study findings: In the thymus, TRG and TRD repertoires looked highly polyclonal with Gaussian CDR3 lengths. Despite high sort purity, around 19% of thymic T cell receptor delta sequences were Vdelta2.

This clone was counted between two and nine times. Its antigen is as yet unknown. CDR1 GITISATS and CDR2 ISYDGTV come from the germline V gene (reference sequence). There are 12 residues in the CDR3. V lost 2 bases, J lost 6 bases, and 4 bases stayed unmatched. Specimen: Vdelta1+ gamma-delta thymocytes from the thymus. Subset: FACS-sorted CD3+ TCRalphabeta- TCRVdelta1+ TCRVdelta2- thymocytes. The chain combines TRGV9 with TRGJ1 or TRGJ2. The receptor was derived from a boy younger than two who had congenital heart surgery. The CDR3 spells CALWEGIYKKLF. CDR3 coding DNA: TGTGCCTTGTGGGAGGGGATTTATAAGAAACTCTTT.